These T cell receptor beta chains were read from a single sample in a study of blood T cell repertoires in COVID-19. The repertoire was sequenced with immunoSEQ multiplex PCR; TCRdb's copy has only in-frame clones and lacks some. The sample lists about 440,000 clones; around 89% were seen once. Sequences were obtained from peripheral blood. The receptors were sampled from a woman between 50 and 59 years old with COVID-19, enrolled during active disease. The CDR3 runs from the conserved cysteine through the conserved F or W. The order of the fields is CDR3 DNA, CDR3 protein, J gene, D gene, CDR3 length, clone size, V gene. A D gene is named only where the DNA matches it firmly. Where a row states a size, it is once, few, many or the class of an expanded clone; other rows omit it.

TGTGCCAGCAGCCAAGATAGGGGCGTAGGGGGCTACACCTTC	CASSQDRGVGGYTF	TRBJ1-2	.	14	.	TRBV4-2
TGTGCCAGCAGCCAAGATCTTGGGGCCGCCGGACTGTTTTTT	CASSQDLGAAGLFF	TRBJ1-4	.	14	once	TRBV3-1/TRBV3-2
TGTGCCACCAGCAGACCAAGACAGGGGATAGATGAGCAGTTCTTC	CATSRPRQGIDEQFF	TRBJ2-1	TRBD1	15	once	TRBV15
TGTGCCAGCAGCTTAAGGACAGGGGCGCCTTCTACTGAAGCTTTCTTT	CASSLRTGAPSTEAFF	TRBJ1-1	TRBD1	16	.	TRBV7-3
TGTGCCAGCAGCTTAGGAGGAAACTATGGCTACACCTTC	CASSLGGNYGYTF	TRBJ1-2	.	13	.	TRBV7-3
TGTGCCAGTAGTACCAGGGAAGGCTACACCTTC	CASSTREGYTF	TRBJ1-2	.	11	.	TRBV19
TGTGCCAGCAGCATGGACAGGGGGCGATCTGAGACTGAAGCTTTCTTT	CASSMDRGRSETEAFF	TRBJ1-1	TRBD1	16	.	TRBV5-4
TGTGCCAGCTCACCACCGGCAGACACCGGGGAGCTGTTTTTT	CASSPPADTGELFF	TRBJ2-2	.	14	.	TRBV18
TGCGCCAGCAGCTTGGAATTAGCGGGGGGGCCAGATACGCAGTATTTT	CASSLELAGGPDTQYF	TRBJ2-3	TRBD2	16	.	TRBV5-1
TGTGCCACCAGTGACCCGGGACAGCTTCAAGAGACCCAGTACTTC	CATSDPGQLQETQYF	TRBJ2-5	TRBD1	15	.	TRBV24-1
TGTGCCTGGAGTCTCGGGACTCTCAGTGGGTACACCTTC	CAWSLGTLSGYTF	TRBJ1-2	.	13	.	TRBV30
TGTGCCAGCAGCCCTGGGACAGCCCTCTATGGCTACACCTTC	CASSPGTALYGYTF	TRBJ1-2	TRBD1	14	.	TRBV2
TGCGCCAGCAGCTTGGACAGGGGGGTCCACGAGCAGTACTTC	CASSLDRGVHEQYF	TRBJ2-7	TRBD1	14	.	TRBV5-1
TGTGCCAGTAGTATAGTGGGGGGGAACACTGAAGCTTTCTTT	CASSIVGGNTEAFF	TRBJ1-1	.	14	many	TRBV19
TGTGCCAGCAGCCTAAGAGGGAGGGGAGCGAATGAAAAACTGTTTTTT	CASSLRGRGANEKLFF	TRBJ1-4	.	16	once	TRBV3-1/TRBV3-2
TGTGCCAGCAGCCCACAGGGATACGAGCAGTACTTC	CASSPQGYEQYF	TRBJ2-7	.	12	once	TRBV9
TGTGCCAGCAGCGCGACTTTTGGAGGAGCAGATACGCAGTATTTT	CASSATFGGADTQYF	TRBJ2-3	.	15	.	TRBV9
TGTGCCAGCAGTTGGACAGGAACTGAAGCTTTCTTT	CASSWTGTEAFF	TRBJ1-1	TRBD1	12	.	TRBV6-2/TRBV6-3
TGTGCCACCAGTGGGTGGACAGTGGGTGCCCAAGAGACCCAGTACTTC	CATSGWTVGAQETQYF	TRBJ2-5	.	16	.	TRBV24-1
TGTGCCAGCAGGCTGGGACAGGGGTTCACTGAAGCTTTCTTT	CASRLGQGFTEAFF	TRBJ1-1	TRBD1	14	.	TRBV2
TGTGCCAGCAGCCCGACCGGACAGGGGTCCTACAATGAGCAGTTCTTC	CASSPTGQGSYNEQFF	TRBJ2-1	TRBD1	16	.	TRBV11-1
TGTGCTATACGTGGCTCTAACACTGAAGCTTTCTTT	CAIRGSNTEAFF	TRBJ1-1	.	12	.	TRBV10-3
TGCGCCAGCAGCTTGGCCAGGGCAGGGAGGGATAACATTCAGTACTTC	CASSLARAGRDNIQYF	TRBJ2-4	TRBD2	16	.	TRBV5-1
TGTGCCAGCAGCTCCGAGACAGCCGAGCAGTACTTC	CASSSETAEQYF	TRBJ2-7	.	12	.	TRBV7-9
TGTGCCAGCAGCTCTAGCGGGGGGGCAACCGATACGCAGTATTTT	CASSSSGGATDTQYF	TRBJ2-3	TRBD2	15	.	TRBV5-6
TGTGCCAGCAGTAGAACAGGGGGGGAGACCCAGTACTTC	CASSRTGGETQYF	TRBJ2-5	TRBD1	13	once	TRBV7-9
TGTGCCAGCAGTTTGAGAGCATATGGCTACACCTTC	CASSLRAYGYTF	TRBJ1-2	.	12	.	TRBV12-3/TRBV12-4
TGTGCCAGTAGCGGCGGATACAATGAGCAGTTCTTC	CASSGGYNEQFF	TRBJ2-1	.	12	.	TRBV19
TGCGCCAGCAGCCCCAGGGGAAGGAACTATGGCTACACCTTC	CASSPRGRNYGYTF	TRBJ1-2	.	14	.	TRBV5-1
TGTGCCAGCAGCTCCCGGGACAGGGCAAATGAGCAGTTCTTC	CASSSRDRANEQFF	TRBJ2-1	TRBD1	14	once	TRBV7-7
TGTGCCAGTAGTATGGTAAGGGGGCACGAGCAGTACTTC	CASSMVRGHEQYF	TRBJ2-7	TRBD1	13	.	TRBV19
TGTGCCAGCTCACCAATGGGGCAAGACAATTCACCCCTCCACTTT	CASSPMGQDNSPLHF	TRBJ1-6	.	15	.	TRBV18
TGTGCCAGCTTACAGGGAATGCATGGCTACACCTTC	CASLQGMHGYTF	TRBJ1-2	.	12	.	TRBV6-6
TGTGCCAGCCAGCGGGAGCAGGATCAGCCCCAGCATTTT	CASQREQDQPQHF	TRBJ1-5	.	13	.	TRBV2
TGTGCCAGCAATGGACAGGACTATCAGCCCCAGCATTTT	CASNGQDYQPQHF	TRBJ1-5	TRBD1	13	few	TRBV2